This T cell receptor beta chain stems from a study of naive and memory T cell subsets. Both TRBC1 and TRBC2 were covered by a beta constant-region primer of two equimolar oligonucleotides. Ligated cDNA was amplified by four rounds of PCR with nested alpha and beta constant-region primers and SP2. One entry per CDR3 protein, called by TCRdb with MiXCR from the UMI-ligation and nested PCR reads. This sample has tens of thousands of distinct CDR3 sequences, with 9% to 9.5% found just once. The length of the CDR3 is 17 residues. The V and J ends lost 2 bases and 5 bases respectively, with 20 bases between them. Germline CDR1 reads SGHDT; CDR2 reads YYEEEE.

This chain links TRBV5-6 with TRBJ2-1; D might be TRBD1 (6 bases). The TCR originated in a human donor in good health. The sample consisted of naive CD8+ T cells from blood. CDR3 nucleotide sequence: TGTGCCAGCAGCTTCAAACAGGGAATCTTACTCCACAATGAGCAGTTCTTC. It encodes CASSFKQGILLHNEQFF.